This T cell receptor (beta chain) was documented in a study of blood T cell repertoires in COVID-19. Across the whole study: Both acute and convalescent COVID-19 samples were obtained from the United States, Italy and Spain. PBMCs, B-cell-depleted T cells, or T cells were the source of the cDNA or gDNA that made up the material.

As processed by the authors: Reference gene primer amplification gave estimated nucleated cell counts. Profiled with immunoSEQ multiplex PCR; TCRdb holds only in-frame clones, not every one. From that table come the V and J calls and clone size; the DNA was used to work out D and trimming. The data contain some 89,000 clones, roughly 89% of them singletons. Of note for this clone: Other DNA sequences in the same sample also yield this CDR3.

CDR1 and CDR2 from the germline V gene are SGDLS and YYNGEE. The CDR3 contains 16 residues. V was clipped by 0 bases and J by 1 base; unmatched bases: 3. The V gene is TRBV9, the J gene TRBJ2-3; TRBD2 matches 9 bases. The clonotype comes from a human donor in a cohort sampled during active COVID-19. The specimen sequenced was peripheral blood. CDR3 protein: CASSVDPSGGTDTQYF. As DNA, the CDR3 is TGTGCCAGCAGCGTAGATCCTAGCGGGGGCACAGATACGCAGTATTTT. The full variable domain, completed using reference TRBV9 and TRBJ2-3, is DSGVTQTPKHLITATGQRVTLRCSPRSGDLSVYWYQQSLDQGLQFLIQYYNGEERAKGNILERFSAQQFPDLHSELNLSSLELGDSALYFCASSVDPSGGTDTQYFGPGTRLTVL.